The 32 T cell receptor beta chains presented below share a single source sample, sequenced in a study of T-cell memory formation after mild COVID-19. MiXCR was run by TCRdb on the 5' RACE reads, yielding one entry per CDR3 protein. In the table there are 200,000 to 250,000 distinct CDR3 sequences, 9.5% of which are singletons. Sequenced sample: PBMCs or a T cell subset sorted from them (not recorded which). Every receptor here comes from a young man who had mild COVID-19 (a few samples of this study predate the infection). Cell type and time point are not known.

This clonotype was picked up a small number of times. CDR3 loop: CSASGTYEQYV. In DNA form, the CDR3 reads TGCAGTGCTAGCGGGACCTACGAGCAGTACGTC. The chain links TRBV20-1 to TRBJ2-7; D possibly corresponds to TRBD2 (5 bases). Germline V gene sequence: CDR1 DFQATT, CDR2 SNEGSKA (reference sequence). Between the trimmed V and J ends, which lost 3 bases and 2 bases, there was a span of 5 bases. The CDR3 covers 11 residues.

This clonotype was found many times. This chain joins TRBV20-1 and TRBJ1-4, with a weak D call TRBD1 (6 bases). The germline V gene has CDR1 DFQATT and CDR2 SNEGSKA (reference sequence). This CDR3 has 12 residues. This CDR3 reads CSAGVSNEKLFF. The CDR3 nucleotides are TGCAGCGCAGGGGTGTCTAATGAAAAACTGTTTTTT.

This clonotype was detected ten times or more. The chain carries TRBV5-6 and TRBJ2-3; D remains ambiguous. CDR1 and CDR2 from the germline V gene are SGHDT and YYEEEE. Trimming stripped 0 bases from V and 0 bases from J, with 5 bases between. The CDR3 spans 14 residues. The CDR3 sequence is CASSLVVSTDTQYF. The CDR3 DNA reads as TGTGCCAGCAGCTTGGTAGTGAGCACAGATACGCAGTATTTT.

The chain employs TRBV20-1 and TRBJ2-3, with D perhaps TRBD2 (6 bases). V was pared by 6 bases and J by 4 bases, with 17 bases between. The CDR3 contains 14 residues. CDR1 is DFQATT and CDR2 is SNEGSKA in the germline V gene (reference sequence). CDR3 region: CSAPLPAGPDTQYF. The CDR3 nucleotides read TGCAGTGCCCCCCTACCGGCGGGGCCAGATACGCAGTATTTT.

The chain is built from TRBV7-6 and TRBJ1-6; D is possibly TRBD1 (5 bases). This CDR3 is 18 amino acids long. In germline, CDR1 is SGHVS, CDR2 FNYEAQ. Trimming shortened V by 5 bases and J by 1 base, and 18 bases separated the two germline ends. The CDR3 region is CASSAHPRAGSYNSPLHF. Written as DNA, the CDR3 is TGTGCCAGCAGCGCGCATCCCAGGGCTGGGTCCTATAATTCACCCCTCCACTTT.

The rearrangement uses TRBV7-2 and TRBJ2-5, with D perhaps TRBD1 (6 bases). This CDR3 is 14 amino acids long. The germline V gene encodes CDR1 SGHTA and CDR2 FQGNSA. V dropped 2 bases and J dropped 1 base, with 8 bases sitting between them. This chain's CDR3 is CASSLTGIQETQYF. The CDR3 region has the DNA TGTGCCAGCAGCTTAACAGGGATCCAAGAGACCCAGTACTTC.

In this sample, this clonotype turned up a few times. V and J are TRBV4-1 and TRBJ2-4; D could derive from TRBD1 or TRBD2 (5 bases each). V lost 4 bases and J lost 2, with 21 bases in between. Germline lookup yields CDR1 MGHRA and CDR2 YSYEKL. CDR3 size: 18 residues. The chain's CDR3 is CASSPGSGGAITKNIQYF. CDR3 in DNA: TGCGCCAGCAGCCCCGGATCTGGGGGTGCGATAACCAAAAACATTCAGTACTTC.

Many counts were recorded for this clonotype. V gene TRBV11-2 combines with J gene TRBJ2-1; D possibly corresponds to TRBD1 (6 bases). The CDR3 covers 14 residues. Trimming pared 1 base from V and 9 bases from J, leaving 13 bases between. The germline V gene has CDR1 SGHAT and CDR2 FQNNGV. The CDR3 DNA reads TGTGCCAGCAGCTTAGTAACAGGGCTCGGTGAGCAGTTCTTC. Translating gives CASSLVTGLGEQFF. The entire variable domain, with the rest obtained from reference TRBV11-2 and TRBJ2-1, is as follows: EAGVAQSPRYKIIEKRQSVAFWCNPISGHATLYWYQQILGQGPKLLIQFQNNGVVDDSQLPKDRFSAERLKGVDSTLKIQPAKLEDSAVYLCASSLVTGLGEQFFGPGTRLTVL.

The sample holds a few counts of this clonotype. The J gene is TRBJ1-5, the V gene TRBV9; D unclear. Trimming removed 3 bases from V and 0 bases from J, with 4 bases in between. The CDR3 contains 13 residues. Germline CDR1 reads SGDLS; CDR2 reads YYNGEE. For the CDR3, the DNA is TGTGCCAGCAGCGCTTATAGCAATCAGCCCCAGCATTTT. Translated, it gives CASSAYSNQPQHF.

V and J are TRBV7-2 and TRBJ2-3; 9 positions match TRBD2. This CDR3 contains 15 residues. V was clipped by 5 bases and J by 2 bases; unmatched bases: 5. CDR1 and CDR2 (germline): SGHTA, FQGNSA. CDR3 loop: CASSPWTSATDTQYF. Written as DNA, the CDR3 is TGTGCCAGCAGCCCCTGGACTAGCGCCACAGATACGCAGTATTTT.

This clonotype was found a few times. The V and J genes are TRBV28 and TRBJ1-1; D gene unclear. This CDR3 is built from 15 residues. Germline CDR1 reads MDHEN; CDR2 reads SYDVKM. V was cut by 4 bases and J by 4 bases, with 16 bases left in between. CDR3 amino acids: CASSSNSGRSTEAFF. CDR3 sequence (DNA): TGTGCCAGCAGTTCTAACTCCGGACGGAGCACTGAAGCTTTCTTT.

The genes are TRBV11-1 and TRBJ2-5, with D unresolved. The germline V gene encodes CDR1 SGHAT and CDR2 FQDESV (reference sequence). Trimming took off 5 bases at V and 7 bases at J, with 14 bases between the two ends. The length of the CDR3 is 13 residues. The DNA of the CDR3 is TGTGCCAGCAGCCCCAACCTGGGTGGGACCCAGTACTTC. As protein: CASSPNLGGTQYF.

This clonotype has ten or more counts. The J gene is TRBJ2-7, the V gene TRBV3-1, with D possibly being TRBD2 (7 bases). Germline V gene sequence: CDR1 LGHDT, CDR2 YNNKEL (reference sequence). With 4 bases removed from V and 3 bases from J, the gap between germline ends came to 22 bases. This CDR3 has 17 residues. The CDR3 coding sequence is TGTGCCAGCAGCCCCGAGATCGGAAAGGGGGGGTACTACGAGCAGTACTTC. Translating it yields CASSPEIGKGGYYEQYF.

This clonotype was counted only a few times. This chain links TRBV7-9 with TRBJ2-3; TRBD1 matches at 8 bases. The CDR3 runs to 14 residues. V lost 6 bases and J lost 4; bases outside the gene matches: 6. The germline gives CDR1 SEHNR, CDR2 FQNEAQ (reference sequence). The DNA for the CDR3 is TGTGCCAGCAGGACGACAGGGGCGTCAGATACGCAGTATTTT. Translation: CASRTTGASDTQYF.

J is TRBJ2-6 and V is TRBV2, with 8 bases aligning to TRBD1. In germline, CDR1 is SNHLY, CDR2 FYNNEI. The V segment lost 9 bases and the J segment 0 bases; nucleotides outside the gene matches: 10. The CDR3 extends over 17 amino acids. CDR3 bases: TGTGCCAGTCAAGCCGGGACAGGTCTCTCTGGGGCCAACGTCCTGACTTTC. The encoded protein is CASQAGTGLSGANVLTF.

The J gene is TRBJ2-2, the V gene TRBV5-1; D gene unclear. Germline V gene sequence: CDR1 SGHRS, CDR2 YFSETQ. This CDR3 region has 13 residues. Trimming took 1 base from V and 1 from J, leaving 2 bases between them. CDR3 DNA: TGCGCCAGCAGCTTGCGGAACACCGGGGAGCTGTTTTTT. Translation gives CASSLRNTGELFF.

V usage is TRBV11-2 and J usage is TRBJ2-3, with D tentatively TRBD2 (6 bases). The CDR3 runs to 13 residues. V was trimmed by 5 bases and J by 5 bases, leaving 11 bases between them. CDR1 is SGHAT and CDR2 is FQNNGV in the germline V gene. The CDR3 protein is CASSLGTVDTQYF. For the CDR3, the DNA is TGTGCCAGCAGCCTTGGGACTGTAGATACGCAGTATTTT.

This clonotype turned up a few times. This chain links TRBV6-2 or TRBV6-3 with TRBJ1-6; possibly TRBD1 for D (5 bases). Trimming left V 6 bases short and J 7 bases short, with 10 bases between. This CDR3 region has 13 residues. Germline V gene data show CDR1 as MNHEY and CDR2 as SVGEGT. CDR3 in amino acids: CASRLRANSPLHF. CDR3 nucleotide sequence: TGTGCCAGCAGACTCAGGGCCAATTCACCCCTCCACTTT.

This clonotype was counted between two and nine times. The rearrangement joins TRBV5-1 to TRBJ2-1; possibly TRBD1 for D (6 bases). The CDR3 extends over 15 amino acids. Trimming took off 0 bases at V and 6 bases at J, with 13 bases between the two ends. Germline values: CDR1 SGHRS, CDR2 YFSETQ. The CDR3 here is CASSLGSTGINEQFF. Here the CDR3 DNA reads TGCGCCAGCAGCTTGGGATCGACAGGAATCAATGAGCAGTTCTTC.

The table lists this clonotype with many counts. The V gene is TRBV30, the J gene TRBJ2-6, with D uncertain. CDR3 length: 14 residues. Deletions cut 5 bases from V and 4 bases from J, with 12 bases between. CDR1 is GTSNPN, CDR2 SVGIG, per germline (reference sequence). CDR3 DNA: TGTGCCTGGGGGCTTACCGGGGGGGCCAACGTCCTGACTTTC. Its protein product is CAWGLTGGANVLTF.

Here the CDR3 reads CASGQGEVQETQYF. The CDR3 DNA reads TGTGCCAGCGGACAGGGCGAGGTCCAAGAGACCCAGTACTTC. The chain carries TRBV10-3 and TRBJ2-5; TRBD1 matches at 8 bases. In germline, CDR1 is ENHRY, CDR2 SYGVKD. This CDR3 is built from 14 residues. V gave up 10 bases and J gave up 1 base; unmatched junction bases: 8.

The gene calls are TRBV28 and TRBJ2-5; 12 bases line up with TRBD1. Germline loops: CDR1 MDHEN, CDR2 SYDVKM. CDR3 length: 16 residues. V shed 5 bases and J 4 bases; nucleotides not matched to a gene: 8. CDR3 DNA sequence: TGTGCCAGCAGTAGGGGACAGGGGGCTGTAGGAGAGACCCAGTACTTC. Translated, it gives CASSRGQGAVGETQYF.

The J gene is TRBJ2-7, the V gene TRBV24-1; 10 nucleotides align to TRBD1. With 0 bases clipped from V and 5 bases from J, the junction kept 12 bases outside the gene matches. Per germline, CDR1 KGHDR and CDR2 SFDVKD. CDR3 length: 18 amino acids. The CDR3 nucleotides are TGTGCCACCAGTGATTTGAAGGGACAGGGGCCCCCTTTGAACGAGCAGTACTTC. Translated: CATSDLKGQGPPLNEQYF.

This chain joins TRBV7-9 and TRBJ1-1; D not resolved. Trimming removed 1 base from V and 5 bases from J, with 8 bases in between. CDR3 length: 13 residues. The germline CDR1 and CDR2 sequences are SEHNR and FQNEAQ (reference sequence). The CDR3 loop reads CASSLERKTEAFF. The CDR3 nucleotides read TGTGCCAGCAGCTTAGAACGGAAAACTGAAGCTTTCTTT.

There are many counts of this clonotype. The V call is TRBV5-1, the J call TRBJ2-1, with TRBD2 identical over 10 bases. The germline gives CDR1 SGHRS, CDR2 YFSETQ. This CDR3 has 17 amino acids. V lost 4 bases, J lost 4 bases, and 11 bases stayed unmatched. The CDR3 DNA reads TGCGCCAGCAGCCCCGGGACTAGCGCCATTAGGTACAATGAGCAGTTCTTC. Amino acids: CASSPGTSAIRYNEQFF. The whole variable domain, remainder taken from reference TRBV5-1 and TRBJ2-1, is KAGVTQTPRYLIKTRGQQVTLSCSPISGHRSVSWYQQTPGQGLQFLFEYFSETQRNKGNFPGRFSGRQFSNSRSEMNVSTLELGDSALYLCASSPGTSAIRYNEQFFGPGTRLTVL.

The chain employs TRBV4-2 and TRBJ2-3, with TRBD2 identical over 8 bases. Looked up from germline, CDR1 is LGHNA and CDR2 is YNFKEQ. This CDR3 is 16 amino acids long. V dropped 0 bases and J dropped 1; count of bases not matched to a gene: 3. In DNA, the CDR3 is TGTGCCAGCAGCCAAGATCGAGCGGGGGGCACAGATACGCAGTATTTT. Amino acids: CASSQDRAGGTDTQYF.

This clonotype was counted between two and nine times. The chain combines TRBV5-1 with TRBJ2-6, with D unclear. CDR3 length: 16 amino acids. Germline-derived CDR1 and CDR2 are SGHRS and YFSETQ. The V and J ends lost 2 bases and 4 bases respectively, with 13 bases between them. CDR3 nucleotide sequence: TGCGCCAGCAGCTTCAAAGTACTCGGGGGGGCCAACGTCCTGACTTTC. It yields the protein CASSFKVLGGANVLTF.

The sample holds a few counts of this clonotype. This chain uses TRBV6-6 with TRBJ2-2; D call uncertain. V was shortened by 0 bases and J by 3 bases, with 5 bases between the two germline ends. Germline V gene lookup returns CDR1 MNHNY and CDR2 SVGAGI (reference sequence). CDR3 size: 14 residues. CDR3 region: CASSYSPDTGELFF. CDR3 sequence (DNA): TGTGCCAGCAGTTACTCCCCGGACACCGGGGAGCTGTTTTTT.

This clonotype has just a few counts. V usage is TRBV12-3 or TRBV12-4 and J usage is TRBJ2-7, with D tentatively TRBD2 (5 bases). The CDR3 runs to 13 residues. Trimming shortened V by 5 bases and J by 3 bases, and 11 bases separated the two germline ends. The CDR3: CASSTGLSYEQYV. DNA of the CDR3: TGTGCCAGCAGTACCGGACTTAGCTACGAGCAGTACGTC.

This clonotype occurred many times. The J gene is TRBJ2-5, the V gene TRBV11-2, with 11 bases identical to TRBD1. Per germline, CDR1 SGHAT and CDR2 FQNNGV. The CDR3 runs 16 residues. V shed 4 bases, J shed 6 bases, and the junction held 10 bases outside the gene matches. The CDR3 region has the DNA TGTGCCAGCAGCTCGATGGACAGGGGGCGCCGGCAGACCCAGTACTTC. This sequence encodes CASSSMDRGRRQTQYF.

CDR3 amino acids: CSVESLMNTEAFF. CDR3 bases: TGCAGCGTTGAATCTTTGATGAACACTGAAGCTTTCTTT. J is TRBJ1-1 and V is TRBV29-1; D ambiguous. CDR1 is SQVTM, CDR2 ANQGSEA, per germline. The V gene lost 2 bases and the J gene lost 0 bases, with 7 bases spanning the gap. This CDR3 has 13 residues.

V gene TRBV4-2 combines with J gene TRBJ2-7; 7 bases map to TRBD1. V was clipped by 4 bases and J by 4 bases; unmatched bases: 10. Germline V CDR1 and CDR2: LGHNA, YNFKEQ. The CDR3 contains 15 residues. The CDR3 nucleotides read TGTGCCAGCAGCCTGTTCCCAGGGGGTGTATACGAGCAGTACGTC. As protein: CASSLFPGGVYEQYV.